This T cell receptor (beta chain) was sequenced in a study of chemoradiotherapy in HPV16-positive cancers. Background on the study: Candidate HPV-specific clones and shared TCR motifs came from a couple of HPV16-positive patients. General study points: HPV-responsive T-cell expansion during chemoradiotherapy was linked to improved recurrence-free survival in HPV16-positive patients. During treatment, candidate HPV-specific clones and E7-related motifs expanded in tumor.

Clones were sequenced by immunoSEQ multiplex PCR, and TCRdb holds only the in-frame ones, with some missing. The sample consists of about 68,000 clones, approximately 91% of them appearing once. Over chemoradiotherapy, repertoires were sampled more than once. The sample holds one count of this clone. Its cognate antigen is unknown. V lost 1 base and J lost 0, with 7 bases in between. The germline gives CDR1 SGHVS, CDR2 FQNEAQ. This CDR3 has 15 residues. Sequenced here: blood, sampled from a patient who underwent chemoradiotherapy. The chain uses TRBV7-8 and TRBJ1-3; D unclear. This clonotype originated in a human donor with HPV-associated anogenital cancer. Here the CDR3 reads CASSLEVSSGNTIYF. The CDR3 bases are TGTGCCAGCAGCTTAGAGGTCAGCTCTGGAAACACCATATATTTT.